This T cell receptor (beta chain) was obtained from a study of T cells in tumors after PD-1 blockade. Study context: Patients had no prior checkpoint blockade, systemic immunosuppressants, or anti-cancer therapy within 4 weeks. On average, peripheral blood gave around 110,000 TCR templates and over 30,000 unique clonotypes. Treatment was either pembrolizumab 200 mg every 3 weeks or cemiplimab 350 mg every 2 weeks.

V trimming: 0 bases; J trimming: 7 bases; junction bases outside the gene matches: 1. The CDR3 runs to 15 residues. Germline CDR1 and CDR2: LGHDT and YNNKEL (reference sequence). Profiling relied on immunoSEQ multiplex PCR, and the TCRdb table lists in-frame clones only, not all of them. The sample lists about 47,000 clones; roughly three quarters were seen once. This sample comprised PBMCs, obtained before anti-PD-1 therapy. V is TRBV3-1 (or the pseudogene TRBV3-2) and J is TRBJ2-1, with 12 bases matching TRBD2. This TCR was sampled from a human donor with advanced basal cell or squamous cell carcinoma (not recorded which). The CDR3 loop is CASSQDGTSGNEQFF. CDR3 in DNA: TGTGCCAGCAGCCAAGACGGGACTAGCGGGAATGAGCAGTTCTTC.